These 21 T cell receptor beta chains were all obtained from the same sample, sequenced in a study of blood T cell repertoires in COVID-19. TCRdb's copy holds only in-frame clones and misses some; the assay was immunoSEQ multiplex PCR. Among approximately 300,000 clones listed, roughly 89% were seen once. Sequenced input: peripheral blood. The receptors come from a man aged 30 to 39 with acute or convalescent COVID-19.

This clone has more than one count but fewer than ten. The chain recombines TRBV6-5 with TRBJ1-5; D is perhaps TRBD1 (6 bases). Looked up from germline, CDR1 is MNHEY and CDR2 is SVGAGI. The CDR3 is 15 residues long. The ends were cut back, 8 bases at V and 7 bases at J, with 21 bases in the middle. CDR3 amino acids: CASGGIETGGQPQHF. CDR3 nucleotides: TGTGCCAGCGGCGGAATAGAGACAGGAGGACAGCCCCAGCATTTT.

The CDR3 loop reads CASSFDLAAGELFF. DNA for the CDR3: TGCGCCAGCAGCTTCGATCTAGCGGCCGGGGAGCTGTTTTTT. The rearrangement joins TRBV5-1 to TRBJ2-2, with 7 bases aligning to TRBD2. J gave up 6 bases and V 2 bases, and 4 bases lay outside the gene matches. Germline CDR1 SGHRS, CDR2 YFSETQ. The CDR3 totals 14 residues.

This clone was seen once. The gene calls are TRBV3-1 (or the pseudogene TRBV3-2) and TRBJ1-3; D not certain. Germline V gene sequence: CDR1 LGHDT, CDR2 YNNKEL (reference sequence). The CDR3 length is 17 residues. The V end lost 4 bases, the J end lost 6 bases, and 22 bases lay between the germline ends. The DNA of the CDR3 is TGTGCCAGCAGCCCGCTCCCCCCCGGGAACCTTATAAACACCATATATTTT. Protein product: CASSPLPPGNLINTIYF.

The chain recombines TRBV7-9 with TRBJ1-2; 8 nucleotides match TRBD1. With 5 bases clipped from V and 1 base from J, the junction kept 12 bases outside the gene matches. Germline CDR1 SEHNR, CDR2 FQNEAQ (reference sequence). The CDR3 has 17 residues. The DNA for the CDR3 is TGTGCCAGCAGCCTGCCGGGACAGGCGAGTTTTAACTATGGCTACACCTTC. It encodes CASSLPGQASFNYGYTF.

The rearrangement uses TRBV7-9 and TRBJ2-4; 8 bases agree with TRBD2. The CDR3 is 16 amino acids. V dropped 7 bases and J dropped 1; count of bases not matched to a gene: 9. The germline CDR1 and CDR2 sequences are SEHNR and FQNEAQ (reference sequence). The CDR3 bases are TGTGCCAGCAACGGGAGGGAGGGTGTCGCCAAAAACATTCAGTACTTC. Residues: CASNGREGVAKNIQYF.

V usage is TRBV28 and J usage is TRBJ1-1; D is ambiguous. Trimming removed 1 base at V and 1 base at J, with 7 bases between. This CDR3 contains 14 residues. Germline CDR1 is MDHEN and CDR2 is SYDVKM. CDR3 in DNA: TGTGCCAGCAGTTTATTCCCCTCGAACACTGAAGCTTTCTTT. This gives the protein CASSLFPSNTEAFF.

This clone was seen only a few times. This chain uses TRBV3-1 (or the pseudogene TRBV3-2) with TRBJ2-1; 9 positions match TRBD2. In germline, CDR1 is LGHDT, CDR2 YNNKEL (reference sequence). Trimming at V came to 0 bases and at J to 7 bases, leaving 7 bases not matched to a gene. The CDR3 has 16 residues. The DNA for the CDR3 is TGTGCCAGCAGCCAAGATTTGGCGGGGGGGCGAAATGAGCAGTTCTTC. Translated, it gives CASSQDLAGGRNEQFF.

V gene TRBV10-1 combines with J gene TRBJ2-5; 7 nucleotides agree with TRBD2. After removal of 7 bases from V and 4 bases from J, the junction contained 12 bases not matched to a gene. Germline values: CDR1 WNHNN, CDR2 SYGVQD (reference sequence). The CDR3 loop spans 15 amino acids. The CDR3 sequence is CASTPGSGEGETQYF. The DNA of the CDR3 is TGCGCCAGCACCCCGGGGAGCGGGGAGGGAGAGACCCAGTACTTC.

The rearrangement uses TRBV7-3 and TRBJ2-7, with unresolved D. Per germline, CDR1 SGHTA and CDR2 FQGTGA. Trimming took 5 bases from V and 5 from J, leaving 10 bases between them. The CDR3 covers 12 residues. The CDR3 here is CASSPHRDEQYF. The CDR3 DNA reads TGTGCCAGCAGCCCCCATCGCGACGAGCAGTACTTC.

The chain joins TRBV15 to TRBJ1-2; D is uncertain. The CDR3 loop spans 15 amino acids. Germline values: CDR1 LNHNV, CDR2 YYDKDF (reference sequence). V gave up 0 bases and J gave up 0 bases, with 8 bases separating them. The DNA of the CDR3 is TGTGCCACCAGCAGAGATCGAGGAGCTAACTATGGCTACACCTTC. Translating it yields CATSRDRGANYGYTF.

V usage is TRBV7-9 and J usage is TRBJ1-4, with D maybe TRBD1 (6 bases). The V gene's germline CDR1 is SEHNR and CDR2 FQNEAQ (reference sequence). Trimming shortened V by 5 bases and J by 8 bases, and 15 bases separated the two germline ends. The CDR3 totals 14 residues. The chain's CDR3 is CASSDGRGGEKLFF. As DNA, the CDR3 is TGTGCCAGCAGCGATGGAAGGGGGGGCGAAAAACTGTTTTTT.

The chain has TRBV7-9 and TRBJ2-1, with 10 bases lining up with TRBD2. The CDR3 extends over 15 amino acids. V was clipped by 1 base and J by 9 bases; unmatched bases: 6. Germline values: CDR1 SEHNR, CDR2 FQNEAQ (reference sequence). The CDR3 spells CASSLELAGKGEQFF. The CDR3 nucleotides read TGTGCCAGCAGCTTAGAACTAGCGGGAAAGGGTGAGCAGTTCTTC.

This chain links TRBV29-1 with TRBJ2-7; tentative D call: TRBD1 (6 bases). The V gene's germline CDR1 is SQVTM and CDR2 ANQGSEA. The CDR3 totals 15 residues. The V gene lost 1 base and the J gene lost 4 bases, with 17 bases spanning the gap. CDR3 sequence: CSVEGFRQGSYEQYF. In DNA, the CDR3 is TGCAGCGTTGAAGGCTTTCGGCAGGGGTCGTACGAGCAGTACTTC.

The chain combines TRBV11-1 with TRBJ2-7; the D gene is possibly TRBD1 (6 bases). The germline gives CDR1 SGHAT, CDR2 FQDESV (reference sequence). The CDR3 covers 13 residues. Trimming removed 2 bases from V and 2 bases from J, with 7 bases in between. The CDR3 sequence: CASSLRQAYEQYF. The CDR3 DNA follows: TGTGCCAGCAGCTTACGACAGGCCTACGAGCAGTACTTC.

The chain links TRBV19 to TRBJ1-1; 8 bases align to TRBD1. CDR1 is LNHDA and CDR2 is SQIVND in the germline V gene (reference sequence). Losses at the gene ends were 7 bases for V and 5 bases for J; bases not matched to a gene: 9. This CDR3 has 14 amino acids. CDR3 residues: CASNPGQAFTEAFF. CDR3 nucleotides: TGTGCCAGTAACCCGGGACAGGCATTTACTGAAGCTTTCTTT.

J is TRBJ1-2 and V is TRBV5-1; D not certain. The germline V gene has CDR1 SGHRS and CDR2 YFSETQ. This CDR3 comprises 14 residues. V lost 0 bases to trimming and J lost 8 bases, with 14 bases between them. In DNA form, the CDR3 reads TGCGCCAGCAGCTTGGCTGAGGAGAGAGAAGGCTACACCTTC. It translates to CASSLAEEREGYTF.

V usage is TRBV5-1 and J usage is TRBJ2-7; D is perhaps TRBD1 (6 bases). The CDR3 spans 14 residues. Germline V gene data show CDR1 as SGHRS and CDR2 as YFSETQ. The V and J ends lost 5 bases and 3 bases respectively, with 15 bases between them. CDR3 sequence (DNA): TGCGCCAGCAGACTAGACAGGTACAACTACGAGCAGTACTTC. This codes for CASRLDRYNYEQYF. The whole variable domain, remainder taken from reference TRBV5-1 and TRBJ2-7, is KAGVTQTPRYLIKTRGQQVTLSCSPISGHRSVSWYQQTPGQGLQFLFEYFSETQRNKGNFPGRFSGRQFSNSRSEMNVSTLELGDSALYLCASRLDRYNYEQYFGPGTRLTVT.

The chain carries TRBV7-9 and TRBJ1-2; D is unresolved. Germline V gives CDR1 SEHNR, CDR2 FQNEAQ (reference sequence). The CDR3 extends over 13 amino acids. V dropped 2 bases and J dropped 0 bases, with 4 bases sitting between them. Written as DNA, the CDR3 is TGTGCCAGCAGCTTAACATCTAACTATGGCTACACCTTC. This sequence encodes CASSLTSNYGYTF.

This clone has only a few counts. V gene TRBV2 combines with J gene TRBJ2-7, with TRBD2 matching 11 bases. The germline gives CDR1 SNHLY, CDR2 FYNNEI. J lost 6 bases, V lost 6 bases, and 1 base had no gene match. The CDR3 is made up of 12 amino acids. The CDR3 sequence: CASRLAGVEQYF. The CDR3 bases are TGTGCCAGCAGACTAGCGGGAGTCGAGCAGTACTTC.

This rearrangement joins TRBV6-5 to TRBJ1-6; 7 positions agree with TRBD1. The CDR3 is 16 residues long. Germline values: CDR1 MNHEY, CDR2 SVGAGI. The V gene end was trimmed by 0 bases and the J gene end by 7 bases; junction bases not matched to a gene: 6. The CDR3 DNA reads TGTGCCAGCAGTTACTCCTCACAGGGGCTGAATTCACCCCTCCACTTT. Translating it yields CASSYSSQGLNSPLHF.

The chain couples TRBV2 to TRBJ1-1, with a tentative D call TRBD1 (5 bases). The CDR3 is made up of 15 amino acids. Germline V gene sequence: CDR1 SNHLY, CDR2 FYNNEI. Trimming left V 3 bases short and J 4 bases short, with 15 bases between. The CDR3 DNA is TGTGCCAGCAGTGACCCTGGGGGGTATCCCACTGAAGCTTTCTTT. Protein: CASSDPGGYPTEAFF.